These 16 T cell receptor beta chains were all obtained from the same sample, sequenced in a study of regulatory T cells in long-lasting Graves disease. Construction of the TCR beta libraries employed iRepertoire HTBI primers in conjunction with Arm-PCR of CDR3 regions. TCRdb re-called the multiplex PCR reads through MiXCR, storing one row per CDR3 protein. The sample shows about 660,000 distinct CDR3 sequences, around 32% of them seen only once. Time point here: persistent/refractory GD, antithyroid drugs over 5 years with positive TRAb. RNA from PBMCs was the source of the TCR library. Source: peripheral blood mononuclear cells (PBMCs), taken when the disease was refractory, from a patient treated with antithyroid drugs. Receptors were obtained from a female donor with Graves disease.

This clonotype was detected only a few times. The V and J genes are TRBV5-1 and TRBJ2-5; 9 nucleotides agree with TRBD2. The CDR3 contains 16 residues. Germline V gene lookup returns CDR1 SGHRS and CDR2 YFSETQ. Trimming removed 4 bases from V and 1 base from J; junction bases left unmatched: 8. CDR3 region: CASSTAGGPGQETQYF. The DNA for the CDR3 is TGCGCCAGCAGCACGGCGGGAGGGCCCGGCCAAGAGACCCAGTACTTC.

The chain couples TRBV19 to TRBJ2-2; no clear D gene. With 5 bases removed from V and 2 bases from J, the gap between germline ends came to 9 bases. The CDR3 has 14 residues. The V gene's germline CDR1 is LNHDA and CDR2 SQIVND (reference sequence). In DNA, the CDR3 is TGTGCCAGTAGTGGAATTCTAAACACCGGGGAGCTGTTTTTT. Translating gives CASSGILNTGELFF.

The chain employs TRBV6-1 and TRBJ2-7, with 11 bases fitting TRBD2. This CDR3 is built from 15 residues. The trim removed 6 bases at V and 0 bases at J, leaving 4 bases unmatched. CDR1 and CDR2 from the germline V gene are MNHNS and SASEGT. The CDR3 nucleotides read TGTGCCAGCAGCGCGACTAGCGGGGTCTCCTACGAGCAGTACTTC. This codes for CASSATSGVSYEQYF.

This clonotype was recorded at least ten times. The CDR3 reads CASTILENTEAFF. The CDR3 coding sequence is TGTGCCAGCACTATCTTAGAGAACACTGAAGCTTTCTTT. This chain links TRBV12-3 or TRBV12-4 with TRBJ1-1, with D unclear. Trimming took 7 bases from V and 1 from J, leaving 10 bases between them. This CDR3 comprises 13 residues.

This clonotype turned up a few times. The chain recombines TRBV3-1 with TRBJ1-1; 7 bases align to TRBD1. Germline CDR1 is LGHDT and CDR2 is YNNKEL (reference sequence). This CDR3 spans 15 amino acids. The trim removed 1 base at V and 1 base at J, leaving 3 bases unmatched. CDR3 DNA: TGTGCCAGCAGCCAAGGACAGGGCCAGAACACTGAAGCTTTCTTT. This codes for CASSQGQGQNTEAFF.

This clonotype came up many times. This chain uses TRBV20-1 with TRBJ1-1; D unresolved. Per germline, CDR1 DFQATT and CDR2 SNEGSKA (reference sequence). The CDR3 is 11 residues long. The ends were cut back, 1 base at V and 6 bases at J, with 6 bases in the middle. The CDR3 reads CSARGSPEAFF. The CDR3 region has the DNA TGCAGTGCTAGAGGATCCCCTGAAGCTTTCTTT.

The gene calls are TRBV20-1 and TRBJ1-2; 8 bases match TRBD1. Trimming cost V 6 bases and J 4 bases; bases outside gene matches: 10. Germline CDR1 is DFQATT and CDR2 is SNEGSKA (reference sequence). The CDR3 is 14 residues long. CDR3 residues: CSARGDRSVYGYTF. For the CDR3, the DNA is TGCAGTGCCAGGGGGGACAGGTCGGTCTATGGCTACACCTTC.

This clonotype has just one count. V and J are TRBV11-2 and TRBJ1-3; D possibly corresponds to TRBD1 (5 bases). Germline V lookup: CDR1 SGHAT, CDR2 FQNNGV. V was shortened by 5 bases and J by 0 bases, with 14 bases between the two germline ends. The CDR3 runs 16 residues. CDR3 amino acids: CASSRLGLSSGNTIYF. The CDR3 bases are TGTGCCAGCAGCCGCTTGGGACTTAGCTCTGGAAACACCATATATTTT.

This clonotype was found many times. The chain links TRBV2 to TRBJ2-2; no clear D gene. The V gene's germline CDR1 is SNHLY and CDR2 FYNNEI. V was pared by 7 bases and J by 4 bases, with 10 bases between. The CDR3 totals 13 residues. The CDR3 here is CASMRGSTGELFF. CDR3 bases: TGTGCCAGCATGCGAGGTAGCACCGGGGAGCTGTTTTTT.

This clonotype appeared a few times. J is TRBJ2-5 and V is TRBV19; the match to TRBD1 covers 9 bases. Germline loops: CDR1 LNHDA, CDR2 SQIVND (reference sequence). This CDR3 comprises 16 residues. V trimming: 3 bases; J trimming: 5 bases; junction bases outside the gene matches: 10. DNA for the CDR3: TGTGCCAGTAGTATCGGGACAGGGAGAGTATTCGAGACCCAGTACTTC. This translates into CASSIGTGRVFETQYF.

V gene TRBV30 combines with J gene TRBJ1-5, with 7 bases lining up with TRBD1. The ends lost 2 bases at V and 0 bases at J; junction bases unmatched: 10. Germline CDR1 GTSNPN, CDR2 SVGIG (reference sequence). This CDR3 spans 17 amino acids. The CDR3 DNA sequence: TGTGCCTGGAGTTTCGGCAGGGGGATTTATAGCAATCAGCCCCAGCATTTT. Residues: CAWSFGRGIYSNQPQHF.

This chain joins TRBV2 and TRBJ1-1, with 7 bases aligning to TRBD1. The ends lost 1 base at V and 8 bases at J; junction bases unmatched: 10. The CDR3 runs to 15 residues. Germline CDR1 SNHLY, CDR2 FYNNEI. The CDR3 is CASSEGPLNRGEAFF. The CDR3 coding sequence is TGTGCCAGCAGTGAAGGCCCCCTAAACAGGGGAGAAGCTTTCTTT.

This chain connects TRBV20-1 to TRBJ1-1; the D is unclear. The V gene lost 2 bases and the J gene lost 5 bases, with 12 bases spanning the gap. This CDR3 has 13 amino acids. Per the germline V gene, CDR1 is DFQATT and CDR2 is SNEGSKA (reference sequence). Here the CDR3 reads CSARKRLGTEAFF. CDR3 bases: TGCAGTGCTAGAAAGAGGCTTGGTACTGAAGCTTTCTTT.

V usage is TRBV19 and J usage is TRBJ2-2; the D is unclear. This CDR3 comprises 15 residues. Trimming stripped 7 bases from V and 0 bases from J, with 12 bases between. Germline V gene sequence: CDR1 LNHDA, CDR2 SQIVND (reference sequence). This CDR3 reads CASNQGRTNTGELFF. The CDR3, as DNA: TGTGCCAGTAATCAAGGAAGGACGAACACCGGGGAGCTGTTTTTT.

This chain joins TRBV5-6 and TRBJ1-5; TRBD1 matches at 11 bases. V lost 0 bases, J lost 5 bases, and 10 bases stayed unmatched. The CDR3 has 18 amino acids. Germline loops: CDR1 SGHDT, CDR2 YYEEEE. The CDR3 is CASSLGAPGQGVHQPQHF. In DNA, the CDR3 is TGTGCCAGCAGCTTGGGAGCGCCGGGACAGGGGGTTCATCAGCCCCAGCATTTT.

The chain is built from TRBV7-9 and TRBJ2-5, with 14 bases matching TRBD2. The V gene's germline CDR1 is SEHNR and CDR2 FQNEAQ (reference sequence). There are 16 residues in the CDR3. J gave up 6 bases and V 1 base, and 4 bases lay outside the gene matches. Here the CDR3 reads CASSLGLAGGPKTQYF. CDR3 nucleotide sequence: TGTGCCAGCAGCTTAGGACTAGCGGGAGGGCCGAAGACCCAGTACTTC.